The clone carrying this T cell receptor (beta chain) was recorded many times. TCRdb ran MiXCR on the 5' RACE reads and lists one entry per CDR3 protein. The data contain approximately 400,000 distinct CDR3 sequences, roughly 18% of them singletons. This entry belongs to a study of T-cell memory formation after mild COVID-19. The specimen was PBMCs or a T cell subset sorted from them (not recorded which). The receptor comes from a man aged 18 to 30 who had mild COVID-19 (a few samples of this study predate the infection). Cell type and time point are not known.

CDR3 in amino acids: CASSYGQGVSYEQYF. The CDR3, as DNA: TGTGCCAGCAGTTACGGGCAGGGGGTCTCCTACGAGCAGTACTTC. The chain joins TRBV6-5 to TRBJ2-7; 7 bases fit TRBD1. The junction had 4 bases not matched to a gene; V was cut back by 2 bases and J by 0 bases. CDR1 MNHEY and CDR2 SVGAGI come from the germline V gene. The CDR3 consists of 15 residues.